The 30 T cell receptor beta chains given below trace back to one sample, sequenced in a study of T cells after posttransplantation cyclophosphamide. Only in-frame clones appear in the TCRdb table, and some are missing; sequencing was by immunoSEQ multiplex PCR. The sample has approximately 26,000 clones, none seen only once; the top ten hold less than 5.5%. Specimen: PBMCs. These receptor sequences come from a woman aged 50 to 60 in good health, CMV-negative, and a related stem cell transplant donor.

This clone was found many times. The chain couples TRBV21-1 to TRBJ1-3; the table's D call TRBD1 went unverified against the DNA. TRBV21-1 has pseudogene status. CDR3 size: 18 residues. CDR3 loop: CASSKDPTGGRAGNTIYF. The CDR3 region has the DNA TGTGCCAGCAGCAAAGATCCGACAGGGGGCAGAGCTGGAAACACCATATATTTT.

This clone has ten or more counts. The chain recombines TRBV6-1 with TRBJ1-3; no clear D gene. Trimming took 0 bases from V and 0 from J, leaving 9 bases between them. From germline, CDR1 is MNHNS and CDR2 SASEGT. The CDR3 has 16 amino acids. The CDR3 protein is CASSEAVSISGNTIYF. The CDR3 nucleotides read TGTGCCAGCAGTGAAGCGGTCTCTATCTCTGGAAACACCATATATTTT.

In its sample, this clone was seen many times. V usage is TRBV2 and J usage is TRBJ2-7; the D gene is possibly TRBD1 (6 bases). Germline V gene sequence: CDR1 SNHLY, CDR2 FYNNEI. This CDR3 contains 13 residues. Trimming left V 7 bases short and J 0 bases short, with 10 bases between. The CDR3 DNA follows: TGTGCCAGCACTAGGACAGCCTCCTACGAGCAGTACTTC. Its protein product is CASTRTASYEQYF.

This clone has ten or more counts. The CDR3 DNA follows: TGTGCCAGCAGTGAGAAAAGCTACAGAGAGACCCAGTACTTC. Its protein is CASSEKSYRETQYF. The V gene is TRBV2, the J gene TRBJ2-5; D remains ambiguous. Germline CDR1 and CDR2: SNHLY and FYNNEI. The CDR3 covers 14 residues. Trimming removed 3 bases at V and 4 bases at J, with 12 bases between. Using reference TRBV2 and TRBJ2-5 for the parts outside the CDR3, the full variable domain is EPEVTQTPSHQVTQMGQEVILRCVPISNHLYFYWYRQILGQKVEFLVSFYNNEISEKSEIFDDQFSVERPDGSNFTLKIRSTKLEDSAMYFCASSEKSYRETQYFGPGTRLLVL.

This clone showed up many times. This chain uses TRBV9 with TRBJ2-1; 10 bases match TRBD2. The CDR3 extends over 15 amino acids. Germline V gene sequence: CDR1 SGDLS, CDR2 YYNGEE. J lost 8 bases, V lost 3 bases, and 8 bases had no gene match. CDR3 DNA: TGTGCCAGCAGCGGTCGAACTAGCGGGACACATGAGCAGTTCTTC. It specifies CASSGRTSGTHEQFF. Together with reference TRBV9 and TRBJ2-1, the CDR3 gives the full variable domain: DSGVTQTPKHLITATGQRVTLRCSPRSGDLSVYWYQQSLDQGLQFLIQYYNGEERAKGNILERFSAQQFPDLHSELNLSSLELGDSALYFCASSGRTSGTHEQFFGPGTRLTVL.

This clone showed up many times. The chain recombines TRBV7-2 with TRBJ1-4; 9 nucleotides align to TRBD1. Germline V gene data show CDR1 as SGHTA and CDR2 as FQGNSA. CDR3 length equals 15 residues. V lost 2 bases to trimming and J lost 7 bases; unmatched junction nucleotides: 5. The CDR3 coding sequence is TGTGCCAGCAGCTTACTCCGGGACAGGGCTGAAAAACTGTTTTTT. Translation gives CASSLLRDRAEKLFF.

This clone was recorded at least ten times. The chain employs TRBV7-3 and TRBJ2-2, with 9 bases that match TRBD1. V gave up 5 bases and J gave up 5 bases; unmatched junction bases: 6. Germline CDR1 is SGHTA and CDR2 is FQGTGA. This CDR3 has 15 residues. The CDR3 DNA follows: TGTGCCAGCAGCCATACAGGGGGCGAGACCGGGGAGCTGTTTTTT. It yields the protein CASSHTGGETGELFF.

This clone was counted ten times or more. V usage is TRBV5-4 and J usage is TRBJ2-1; D is unresolved. Deletions cut 4 bases from V and 5 bases from J, with 10 bases between. Germline CDR1 SGHNT, CDR2 YYREEE (reference sequence). The CDR3 totals 13 residues. DNA for the CDR3: TGTGCCAGCAGCCCTAGTAGCCACAATGAGCAGTTCTTC. Translated, it gives CASSPSSHNEQFF.

This clone has at least ten counts. The chain couples TRBV7-3 to TRBJ2-1; the match to TRBD2 covers 9 bases. CDR1 and CDR2 (germline): SGHTA, FQGTGA. Trimming took 5 bases from V and 9 from J; bases not matched to a gene: 14. The CDR3 consists of 16 residues. The chain's CDR3 is CASSPIAGEGHGEQFF. CDR3 bases: TGTGCCAGCAGCCCAATAGCGGGGGAGGGCCATGGTGAGCAGTTCTTC.

In this sample, this clone turned up many times. This chain joins TRBV2 and TRBJ2-5, with TRBD1 identical over 9 bases. The CDR3 extends over 12 amino acids. CDR1 is SNHLY and CDR2 is FYNNEI in the germline V gene. V trimming: 7 bases; J trimming: 7 bases; junction bases outside the gene matches: 4. CDR3 DNA sequence: TGTGCCAGCAATCTGGACAGGGGGACCCAGTACTTC. It codes for CASNLDRGTQYF.

This clone was seen at least ten times. The chain uses TRBV5-1 and TRBJ2-1; TRBD2 agrees at 10 bases. This CDR3 comprises 16 residues. With V trimmed by 0 bases and J by 8 bases, 8 bases remained unmatched. Germline V gene data show CDR1 as SGHRS and CDR2 as YFSETQ. Here the CDR3 reads CASSLDYSGRYDEQFF. DNA for the CDR3: TGCGCCAGCAGCTTGGACTATAGCGGGAGGTACGATGAGCAGTTCTTC.

V is TRBV21-1 and J is TRBJ2-1; TRBD2 reflects the table's D call only, with no check against the DNA. TRBV21-1 is deemed a pseudogene. CDR3 length equals 16 residues. The CDR3 loop reads CASSNFGREGRDEQFF. CDR3 nucleotide sequence: TGTGCCAGCAGCAATTTCGGTCGGGAGGGCCGAGATGAGCAGTTCTTC.

There are many counts of this clone. The rearrangement uses TRBV4-3 and TRBJ1-2; possible D gene TRBD1, 5 bases. This CDR3 is 15 amino acids long. Germline-derived CDR1 and CDR2 are LGHNA and YSLEER. V dropped 2 bases and J dropped 8 bases, with 18 bases sitting between them. The CDR3 region is CASSQWGENGQGYTF. In DNA form, the CDR3 reads TGCGCCAGCAGCCAATGGGGCGAGAATGGTCAGGGCTACACCTTC.

There are many counts of this clone. The chain links TRBV27 to TRBJ1-1; a possible D gene is TRBD1 (5 bases). Per germline, CDR1 MNHEY and CDR2 SMNVEV (reference sequence). V was trimmed by 6 bases and J by 1 base, leaving 12 bases between them. The CDR3 extends over 14 amino acids. The CDR3 DNA follows: TGTGCCAGCAGAACATCAACAGGGAACACTGAAGCTTTCTTT. Amino acid sequence: CASRTSTGNTEAFF.

This clone was counted ten times or more. V gene TRBV5-8 combines with J gene TRBJ2-3; 10 bases are a match to TRBD2. Unmatched junction bases numbered 4, after V lost 2 bases and J lost 1 base. The CDR3 is 16 amino acids. In germline, CDR1 is SGHTS, CDR2 YDEGEE. The CDR3 DNA is TGTGCCAGCAGCTTTAGAGGACTAGCGGGCACAGATACGCAGTATTTT. This codes for CASSFRGLAGTDTQYF. The variable domain in full, completed from reference TRBV5-8 and TRBJ2-3, reads EAGVTQSPTHLIKTRGQQATLRCSPISGHTSVYWYQQALGLGLQFLLWYDEGEERNRGNFPPRFSGRQFPNYSSELNVNALELEDSALYLCASSFRGLAGTDTQYFGPGTRLTVL.

The sample holds a few counts of this clone. A much larger clonotype is one base distant, so this may be a read error. Other DNA sequences in the sample encode the same CDR3. The chain employs TRBV5-1 and TRBJ2-2, with a tentative D call TRBD1 (6 bases). Germline-derived CDR1 and CDR2 are SGHRS and YFSETQ. Between the trimmed V and J ends, which lost 0 bases and 7 bases, there was a span of 10 bases. CDR3 length equals 14 residues. The CDR3 DNA sequence: TGCGCCAGCAGCTTGGTACAGGGTGGCGGGGAGCTGTTTTTT. As protein: CASSLVQGGGELFF.

Ten or more counts support this clone. V usage is TRBV30 and J usage is TRBJ2-3, with 10 nucleotides matching TRBD2. Germline CDR1 reads GTSNPN; CDR2 reads SVGIG (reference sequence). Germline trimming cut 2 bases from V and 0 bases from J; bases unmatched to any gene: 5. The length of the CDR3 is 16 residues. The CDR3 sequence is CAWSSRLAGSTDTQYF. The CDR3 DNA reads as TGTGCCTGGAGTTCAAGACTAGCGGGCAGCACAGATACGCAGTATTTT.

Ten or more counts support this clone. The V call is TRBV5-6, the J call TRBJ2-1; 7 bases agree with TRBD2. J gave up 0 bases and V 1 base, and 13 bases lay outside the gene matches. The CDR3 runs 19 residues. Looked up from germline, CDR1 is SGHDT and CDR2 is YYEEEE. The CDR3 loop reads CASSLFASGATRSYNEQFF. In nucleotides, the CDR3 is TGTGCCAGCAGCTTGTTTGCAAGCGGGGCGACCCGCTCCTACAATGAGCAGTTCTTC.

This clone appeared many times. J is TRBJ2-7 and V is TRBV28; a weak D match, TRBD2 (6 bases). This CDR3 has 15 amino acids. V gave up 6 bases and J gave up 2 bases, with 17 bases separating them. Germline V gives CDR1 MDHEN, CDR2 SYDVKM. This CDR3 is CASSLTRLGTYEQYF. CDR3 DNA: TGTGCCAGCAGCCTGACTAGACTGGGGACCTACGAGCAGTACTTC.

This clone was found many times. The V and J genes are TRBV7-8 and TRBJ2-3; 7 nucleotides line up with TRBD1. The length of the CDR3 is 17 residues. V shed 3 bases and J 2 bases; nucleotides not matched to a gene: 11. Germline V gene sequence: CDR1 SGHVS, CDR2 FQNEAQ. CDR3 amino acids: CASSFRKQGLDTDTQYF. Written as DNA, the CDR3 is TGTGCCAGCAGCTTCCGTAAACAGGGGTTGGACACAGATACGCAGTATTTT.

This clone appeared many times. The rearrangement links TRBV19 to TRBJ1-5; D perhaps matches TRBD1 (5 bases). V gave up 7 bases and J gave up 6 bases, with 19 bases separating them. There are 15 residues in the CDR3. Germline V gives CDR1 LNHDA, CDR2 SQIVND (reference sequence). CDR3 loop: CASTPTGTTGQPQHF. In nucleotides, the CDR3 is TGTGCCAGTACCCCGACCGGGACTACAGGTCAGCCCCAGCATTTT.

At least ten counts were recorded for this clone. This CDR3 is CANGGETYNEQFF. The DNA for the CDR3 is TGTGCCAACGGAGGGGAAACCTACAATGAGCAGTTCTTC. The V gene is TRBV10-3, the J gene TRBJ2-1; maybe TRBD2 (6 bases). Germline V lookup: CDR1 ENHRY, CDR2 SYGVKD. V lost 10 bases and J lost 2, with 12 bases in between. CDR3 length: 13 residues.

This clone was recorded a few times. A much larger clonotype is one base distant, so this may be a read error. The gene calls are TRBV19 and TRBJ1-1; tentative D call: TRBD1 (5 bases). V was pared by 7 bases and J by 6 bases, with 33 bases between. The CDR3 totals 19 residues. In germline, CDR1 is LNHDA, CDR2 SQIVND (reference sequence). CDR3 sequence: CASIGRRDIGPYVDAEAFF. For the CDR3, the DNA is TGTGCCAGTATAGGTCGCAGGGATATTGGCCCGTACGTAGACGCTGAAGCTTTCTTT. The complete variable domain, with remaining parts taken from reference TRBV19 and TRBJ1-1, reads DGGITQSPKYLFRKEGQNVTLSCEQNLNHDAMYWYRQDPGQGLRLIYYSQIVNDFQKGDIAEGYSVSREKKESFPLTVTSAQKNPTAFYLCASIGRRDIGPYVDAEAFFGQGTRLTVV.

This clone was recorded at least ten times. The chain combines TRBV11-2 with TRBJ2-2; TRBD1 matches at 8 bases. The CDR3 spans 16 residues. With V trimmed by 6 bases and J by 4 bases, 10 bases remained unmatched. CDR1 SGHAT and CDR2 FQNNGV come from the germline V gene. CDR3 in DNA: TGTGCCAGCAGTTCTACAGGGGGACGTGGCACCGGGGAGCTGTTTTTT. Amino acids: CASSSTGGRGTGELFF.

This clone was counted between two and nine times. The chain has TRBV9 and TRBJ2-1; a possible D gene is TRBD2 (5 bases). CDR1 is SGDLS, CDR2 YYNGEE, per germline. The CDR3 sequence is 13 residues long. V lost 0 bases, J lost 5 bases, and 6 bases lay in between. The CDR3 sequence: CASSVGADNEQFF. The CDR3, as DNA: TGTGCCAGCAGCGTAGGAGCGGACAATGAGCAGTTCTTC. The complete variable domain, with remaining parts taken from reference TRBV9 and TRBJ2-1, reads DSGVTQTPKHLITATGQRVTLRCSPRSGDLSVYWYQQSLDQGLQFLIQYYNGEERAKGNILERFSAQQFPDLHSELNLSSLELGDSALYFCASSVGADNEQFFGPGTRLTVL.

This clone was observed at least ten times. This chain links TRBV5-6 with TRBJ2-7, with 11 positions matching TRBD2. The CDR3 totals 15 residues. Unmatched junction bases numbered 4, after V lost 1 base and J lost 4 bases. The germline CDR1 and CDR2 sequences are SGHDT and YYEEEE. The CDR3 sequence: CASSLQGLAVYEQYF. DNA of the CDR3: TGTGCCAGCAGCTTGCAGGGACTAGCGGTTTACGAGCAGTACTTC.

This clone was observed at least ten times. The V call is TRBV29-1, the J call TRBJ2-3; 10 bases are a match to TRBD2. The length of the CDR3 is 15 residues. V was clipped by 3 bases and J by 0 bases; unmatched bases: 3. Germline CDR1 SQVTM, CDR2 ANQGSEA. Written as DNA, the CDR3 is TGCAGCGTTGATTTGACTAGCGGGAGCACAGATACGCAGTATTTT. Encoded protein: CSVDLTSGSTDTQYF.

This clone was counted ten times or more. The V and J genes are TRBV10-3 and TRBJ1-3, with TRBD1 identical over 7 bases. V lost 5 bases and J lost 3; bases outside the gene matches: 7. This CDR3 region has 15 residues. CDR1 and CDR2 (germline): ENHRY, SYGVKD. The CDR3: CAISKGGLDGNTIYF. The DNA for the CDR3 is TGTGCCATCAGTAAAGGGGGCTTGGATGGAAACACCATATATTTT.

At least ten counts were recorded for this clone. This chain joins TRBV14 and TRBJ2-7, with 7 bases matching TRBD1. J lost 4 bases, V lost 4 bases, and 7 bases had no gene match. Germline CDR1 is SGHDN and CDR2 is FVKESK. This CDR3 spans 14 amino acids. The CDR3 bases are TGTGCCAGCAGCCCTACAGGGGCCACTTACGAGCAGTACTTC. Residues: CASSPTGATYEQYF. Filled out from reference TRBV14 and TRBJ2-7, the complete variable domain reads EAGVTQFPSHSVIEKGQTVTLRCDPISGHDNLYWYRRVMGKEIKFLLHFVKESKQDESGMPNNRFLAERTGGTYSTLKVQPAELEDSGVYFCASSPTGATYEQYFGPGTRLTVT.

At least ten counts were recorded for this clone. The V gene is TRBV7-9, the J gene TRBJ1-5, with TRBD1 identical over 8 bases. The CDR3 runs 15 residues. Germline V CDR1 and CDR2: SEHNR, FQNEAQ (reference sequence). V lost 5 bases to trimming and J lost 4 bases; unmatched junction nucleotides: 7. The CDR3 is CASSRGDRGNQPQHF. CDR3 in DNA: TGTGCCAGCAGCAGGGGCGACAGGGGTAATCAGCCCCAGCATTTT.